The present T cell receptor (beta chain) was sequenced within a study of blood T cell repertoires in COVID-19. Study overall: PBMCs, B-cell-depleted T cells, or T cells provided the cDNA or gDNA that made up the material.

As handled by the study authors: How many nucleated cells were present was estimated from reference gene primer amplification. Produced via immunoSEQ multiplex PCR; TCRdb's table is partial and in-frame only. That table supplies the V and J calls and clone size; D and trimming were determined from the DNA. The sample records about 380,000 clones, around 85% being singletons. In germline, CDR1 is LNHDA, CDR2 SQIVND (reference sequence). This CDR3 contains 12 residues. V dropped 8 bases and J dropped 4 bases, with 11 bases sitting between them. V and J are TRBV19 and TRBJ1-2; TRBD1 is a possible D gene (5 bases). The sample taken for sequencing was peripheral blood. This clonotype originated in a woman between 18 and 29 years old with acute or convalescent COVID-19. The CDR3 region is CASRQISYGYTF. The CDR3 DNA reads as TGTGCCAGTCGACAGATCTCCTATGGCTACACCTTC.